Sequencing of this T cell receptor (beta chain) was carried out in a study of blood T cells in healthy people across ages. Each donor was a healthy Caucasian individual from Russia, aged about 6 to 100. Every sample gave at least 5.5 micrograms of total RNA when it was extracted. The CDR3 is 14 residues long. V gave up 4 bases and J gave up 9 bases, with 17 bases separating them. The germline V gene encodes CDR1 MGHDK and CDR2 SYGVNS. Study conclusions and caveats: In long-lived donors, naive CD4+ cell counts and diversity exceeded those of aged donors. Any conclusive comparison of naive versus antigen-experienced cells was prevented by using unsorted PBMCs.

With regard to this clonotype: Its antigen is unknown.

Sample-barcoded 5' priming and a J-beta primer mix drove a second PCR of 7 to 11 cycles. A single record per CDR3 protein comes from TCRdb applying MiXCR to the 5' RACE reads. This table holds about 830,000 distinct CDR3 sequences, nearly 60% found once. The receptor was isolated from a man aged 25 to 45 in good health. The chain uses TRBV25-1 and TRBJ2-3; D gene ambiguous. The specimen sequenced was blood. As DNA, the CDR3 is TGTGCCAGCAGTGGACCACACAAACCCGAGACGCAGTATTTT. This codes for CASSGPHKPETQYF.